The sequence of this T cell receptor (beta chain) was determined in a study of early T cells in non-severe SARS-CoV-2 infection. The CDR3 length is 15 residues. With 4 bases clipped from V and 10 bases from J, the junction kept 8 bases outside the gene matches. Per the germline V gene, CDR1 is SGHDT and CDR2 is YYEEEE. This clonotype was seen only a few times. TCRdb reanalysed the 5' RACE reads using MiXCR and keeps one entry per CDR3 protein. This sample carries under 35,000 distinct CDR3 sequences, roughly 5.4% of them seen once, and the ten largest clones take 3.5%. Sequencing was done on a sample of whole blood. This clonotype originated in an adult who was a healthcare worker with PCR-confirmed SARS-CoV-2 infection or an uninfected control (not recorded which). V usage is TRBV5-6 and J usage is TRBJ1-6, with TRBD1 identical over 10 bases. The CDR3 bases are TGTGCCAGCAGCCTTCTCGGACAGGGGGAATCACCCCTCCACTTT. The encoded protein is CASSLLGQGESPLHF.